This T cell receptor (beta chain) was identified during a study of blood T cell repertoires in COVID-19 (dated by TCRdb to between 2020 and 2021). With regard to the full study: Samples from collaborators originated in the United States, Italy and Spain and spanned both the acute and convalescent phases of COVID-19. The material from the prospective study consisted of cDNA or gDNA derived from T cells, B-cell-depleted T cells, or PBMCs. The dataset comprised deeply sampled blood TCRbeta repertoires from subjects exposed to, actively infected with, or recovered from COVID-19. The repertoires were released in a freely available public database intended as a resource for research on the immune response to SARS-CoV-2. Samples came from the ongoing ImmuneRACE study (first 160 participants) plus 1,254 subjects from 6 global collaborators. The sample metadata nearly always contained a de-identified subject ID, COVID-19 status, age in years and sex. Where HLA class I and class II types were available, the types were taken from metadata supplied by the sample provider, not from assay-based typing.

Study-wide conclusions, independent of this receptor: How much clinical and demographic metadata was included differed by source and by participant, and the metadata was provided uncurated.

Concerning this clone itself: This receptor's antigen is unknown. No per-base quality is available; no much larger clone lies one base away.

The immunoSEQ Assay, a bias-controlled multiplex PCR, was used to amplify TCRbeta CDR3 regions from genomic DNA. In the original analysis: Within the assay, amplification of reference gene primers was used to estimate how many nucleated cells each sample contained. To quantify the absolute abundance of each unique TCRbeta CDR3 rearrangement, sequence reads were collapsed and filtered. Productive Simpson clonality was computed per sample as the square root of Simpson's diversity index over productive rearrangements. In TCRdb, the immuneACCESS table is reduced to in-frame sequences with V and J assigned. These tables do not hold every clone; where another copy was compared, an unresolved V gene accounts for under half, and the others remain unexplained. V and J calls and clone size are copied from that table; D and trimming were computed from the DNA. This sample holds about 440,000 clones; roughly 91% were observed only once. Around 4.5% of the sample comes from the top ten.

Each collaborating institution followed its own protocols to collect whole blood in K2EDTA tubes. For TCRbeta analysis, collaborators shipped samples as frozen whole blood, isolated PBMCs, or DNA extracted from either of those sample types. The CDR3 sequence holds 14 residues, the cysteine and phenylalanine included. Only CDR3 DNA remains: 42 bases, in frame from the first base. Trimming removed 5 bases from V and 3 bases from J; the gene matches leave 4 bases unexplained. CDR1 and CDR2 are drawn from the germline V gene: LGHNA, YNFKEQ. This receptor was identified in a woman aged 30 to 39 with acute or convalescent COVID-19. The sequence links TRBV4-2 to TRBJ2-5, with TRBD1 identical over 9 junction bases. Sequenced material: peripheral blood. Here the CDR3 is given as CASSMGQGEETQYF. The DNA sequence is TGTGCCAGCAGCATGGGACAGGGAGAAGAGACCCAGTACTTC.